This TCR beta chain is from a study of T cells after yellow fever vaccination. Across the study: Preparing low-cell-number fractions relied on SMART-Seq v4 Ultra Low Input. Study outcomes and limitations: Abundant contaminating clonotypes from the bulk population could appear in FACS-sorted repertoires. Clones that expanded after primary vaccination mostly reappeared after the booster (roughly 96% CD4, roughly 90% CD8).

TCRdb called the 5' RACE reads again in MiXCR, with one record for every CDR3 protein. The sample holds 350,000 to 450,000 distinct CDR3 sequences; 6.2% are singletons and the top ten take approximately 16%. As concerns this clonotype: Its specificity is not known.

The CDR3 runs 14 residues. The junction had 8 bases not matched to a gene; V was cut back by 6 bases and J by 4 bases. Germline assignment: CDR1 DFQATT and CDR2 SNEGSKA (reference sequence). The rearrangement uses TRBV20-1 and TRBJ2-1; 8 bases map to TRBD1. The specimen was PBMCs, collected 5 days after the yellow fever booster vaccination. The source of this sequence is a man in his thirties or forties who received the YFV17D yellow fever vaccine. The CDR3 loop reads CSASWTGSYNEQFF. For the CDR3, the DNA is TGCAGTGCCAGTTGGACAGGGTCTTACAATGAGCAGTTCTTC.